Presented here are 22 T cell receptor beta chains from one specimen sequenced in a study of T cells in Graves' hyperthyroidism and ophthalmopathy. Researchers amplified the TCR beta CDR3 regions from RNA transcripts. An initial round of RT-PCR targeting the TCR CDR3 relied on the HTBI primer set. TCRdb itself ran the multiplex PCR reads through MiXCR, one entry per CDR3 protein. The sample includes about 420,000 distinct CDR3 sequences, 15% to 19% of them seen just once. The specimen sequenced was blood. These receptors were obtained from a young woman with Graves' hyperthyroidism.

This clonotype was counted at least ten times. The chain recombines TRBV2 with TRBJ1-6; the D is unclear. V gave up 3 bases and J gave up 6 bases, with 15 bases separating them. Germline CDR1 is SNHLY and CDR2 is FYNNEI. This CDR3 is built from 16 residues. CDR3 protein: CASSDGPGSPNSPLHF. The CDR3 DNA reads TGTGCCAGCAGTGACGGCCCAGGATCCCCTAATTCACCCCTCCACTTT.

The CDR3 is CASSRRTGEGDTQYF. For the CDR3, the DNA is TGTGCCAGCAGCCGCAGGACAGGGGAGGGAGATACGCAGTATTTT. The chain has TRBV11-2 and TRBJ2-3; 9 nucleotides align to TRBD1. Per germline, CDR1 SGHAT and CDR2 FQNNGV. CDR3 length: 15 amino acids. J gave up 5 bases and V 5 bases, and 8 bases lay outside the gene matches.

This clonotype was counted a few times. This rearrangement joins TRBV6-1 to TRBJ2-7, with 11 positions matching TRBD2. CDR3 length equals 15 residues. Germline V lookup: CDR1 MNHNS, CDR2 SASEGT. The ends lost 4 bases at V and 0 bases at J; junction bases unmatched: 2. The DNA for the CDR3 is TGTGCCAGCAGTGCGCTAGCGGGGGGCTCCTACGAGCAGTACTTC. The encoded protein is CASSALAGGSYEQYF.

The V and J genes are TRBV7-6 and TRBJ2-2, with 10 bases aligning to TRBD2. The ends lost 4 bases at V and 6 bases at J; junction bases unmatched: 8. Germline-derived CDR1 and CDR2 are SGHVS and FNYEAQ. The CDR3 length is 16 residues. The CDR3 DNA is TGTGCCAGCAGCTCCAGCGGGGGGGCCGGGCCCGGGGAGCTGTTTTTT. Its translation: CASSSSGGAGPGELFF.

Regarding this clonotype: One end of the junction does not line up with germline, which may come from a read error. The genes are TRBV27 and TRBJ2-6; D is uncertain. Germline loops: CDR1 MNHEY, CDR2 SMNVEV (reference sequence). The CDR3 spans 15 residues. The CDR3 DNA follows: TGTGCCTGCAGTTTATTATCTTTCGGGGCCAACGTCCTGACTTTC. Its protein product is CACSLLSFGANVLTF.

This clonotype has only a few counts. The V and J genes are TRBV28 and TRBJ2-5; 7 bases match TRBD1. V trimming: 5 bases; J trimming: 12 bases; junction bases outside the gene matches: 15. Germline V CDR1 and CDR2: MDHEN, SYDVKM. This CDR3 spans 14 amino acids. DNA for the CDR3: TGTGCCAGCAGTCGTGCCACAGGGGTTGGGTCAAAGTACTTC. Its protein product is CASSRATGVGSKYF.

V is TRBV10-3 and J is TRBJ1-1, with D perhaps matching TRBD1 (5 bases). This CDR3 has 15 amino acids. Trimming removed 4 bases from V and 2 bases from J, with 14 bases in between. Germline lookup yields CDR1 ENHRY and CDR2 SYGVKD. The CDR3 spells CAISGRAISNTEAFF. For the CDR3, the DNA is TGTGCCATCAGTGGCAGGGCGATCTCCAACACTGAAGCTTTCTTT.

The J gene is TRBJ1-3, the V gene TRBV9; D remains unclear. Germline V gene lookup returns CDR1 SGDLS and CDR2 YYNGEE. CDR3 length: 14 amino acids. The V end was cut by 5 bases, the J end by 4 bases, with 13 bases between. CDR3 residues: CASSDGDPGNTIYF. The CDR3 DNA reads TGTGCCAGCAGTGACGGTGATCCGGGAAACACCATATATTTT. The full variable domain, with the rest looked up from reference TRBV9 and TRBJ1-3, is DSGVTQTPKHLITATGQRVTLRCSPRSGDLSVYWYQQSLDQGLQFLIQYYNGEERAKGNILERFSAQQFPDLHSELNLSSLELGDSALYFCASSDGDPGNTIYFGEGSWLTVV.

This clonotype showed up just a few times. The chain has TRBV7-9 and TRBJ1-4; a weak D match, TRBD1 (5 bases). Trimming removed 0 bases at V and 6 bases at J, with 11 bases between. The CDR3 runs 15 residues. CDR1 is SEHNR and CDR2 is FQNEAQ in the germline V gene (reference sequence). The CDR3 loop reads CASSLAGQGYEKLFF. The CDR3 DNA reads TGTGCCAGCAGCTTAGCGGGGCAGGGCTATGAAAAACTGTTTTTT.

J is TRBJ1-3 and V is TRBV12-3 or TRBV12-4; 7 bases are a match to TRBD1. The CDR3 contains 15 residues. The V segment lost 6 bases and the J segment 4 bases; nucleotides outside the gene matches: 9. CDR3 protein: CASSRVTGLGNTIYF. CDR3 in DNA: TGTGCCAGCAGCAGGGTGACAGGGCTAGGAAACACCATATATTTT.

In this sample, this clonotype turned up many times. The V gene is TRBV29-1, the J gene TRBJ2-3, with 8 bases fitting TRBD2. CDR3 size: 14 residues. The V gene's germline CDR1 is SQVTM and CDR2 ANQGSEA. The J segment lost 2 bases and the V segment lost 4 bases, leaving 5 bases of the junction unmatched. The CDR3 loop reads CSVAGGGNTDTQYF. The CDR3 region has the DNA TGCAGCGTTGCTGGCGGGGGGAACACAGATACGCAGTATTTT.

CDR3 sequence: CAIKRQGTYEQYF. CDR3 DNA: TGTGCCATCAAGCGACAGGGGACCTACGAGCAGTACTTC. The chain uses TRBV6-1 and TRBJ2-7; 8 bases line up with TRBD1. The junction had 7 bases not matched to a gene; V was cut back by 10 bases and J by 2 bases. The germline CDR1 and CDR2 sequences are MNHNS and SASEGT. The CDR3 is made up of 13 amino acids.

The J gene is TRBJ2-3, the V gene TRBV7-9; 10 bases line up with TRBD1. V shed 4 bases and J 1 base; nucleotides not matched to a gene: 2. CDR3 length: 15 residues. Germline V lookup: CDR1 SEHNR, CDR2 FQNEAQ (reference sequence). In DNA form, the CDR3 reads TGTGCCAGCAGCTGGGACAGGGGCGGCACAGATACGCAGTATTTT. As protein: CASSWDRGGTDTQYF.

The V gene is TRBV6-1, the J gene TRBJ2-7; D possibly corresponds to TRBD1 (6 bases). V dropped 7 bases and J dropped 3 bases, with 10 bases sitting between them. The CDR3 consists of 12 residues. Germline lookup yields CDR1 MNHNS and CDR2 SASEGT. Written as DNA, the CDR3 is TGTGCCAGCAACTACAGGGTCTACGAGCAGTACTTC. It translates to CASNYRVYEQYF.

This clonotype has a count of ten or more. The CDR3 nucleotides read TGTGCCAGCAGTCCCCGGGACAGCGATAATTCACCCCTCCACTTT. It specifies CASSPRDSDNSPLHF. The V and J genes are TRBV27 and TRBJ1-6; 7 nucleotides align to TRBD1. V lost 5 bases, J lost 5 bases, and 6 bases stayed unmatched. The CDR3 extends over 15 amino acids. In germline, CDR1 is MNHEY, CDR2 SMNVEV (reference sequence).

A note on this clonotype: This could be a read error, since a much larger clone is one nucleotide away. The chain has TRBV5-1 and TRBJ1-4; tentative D call: TRBD1 (6 bases). This CDR3 contains 17 residues. Germline V CDR1 and CDR2: SGHRS, YFSETQ. The CDR3 DNA reads as TGCGCCAGCAGCTTGGTGGCCATTACGGACAGTAATGAAAAACTGGTTTTT. Amino acids: CASSLVAITDSNEKLVF.

This chain links TRBV20-1 with TRBJ2-2, with D possibly matching TRBD1 (8 bases). V lost 6 bases and J 3 bases, leaving 14 bases between the germline ends. CDR1 is DFQATT, CDR2 SNEGSKA, per germline (reference sequence). The CDR3 length is 14 residues. CDR3 sequence reads: CSARTGRDTGELFF. DNA for the CDR3: TGCAGTGCCCGGACAGGGAGGGACACCGGGGAGCTGTTTTTT.

This clonotype was seen many times. V and J are TRBV5-1 and TRBJ1-4; no clear D. Germline V gene lookup returns CDR1 SGHRS and CDR2 YFSETQ. This CDR3 is 16 amino acids long. V gave up 2 bases and J gave up 0 bases, with 11 bases separating them. The CDR3 coding sequence is TGCGCCAGCAGCTTCGAAGGAGGATCAACTAATGAAAAACTGTTTTTT. It codes for CASSFEGGSTNEKLFF.

V gene TRBV7-9 combines with J gene TRBJ1-2; 8 nucleotides agree with TRBD1. The J segment lost 8 bases and the V segment lost 5 bases, leaving 7 bases of the junction unmatched. Germline V gene sequence: CDR1 SEHNR, CDR2 FQNEAQ (reference sequence). This CDR3 is 13 amino acids long. The CDR3, as DNA: TGTGCCAGCAGCCCGACAGGGGACGGCGGCTACACCTTC. It codes for CASSPTGDGGYTF.

This chain connects TRBV28 to TRBJ1-5; TRBD1 matches at 7 bases. CDR3 size: 16 residues. The V and J ends lost 2 bases and 2 bases, in that order; junction bases with no gene match: 6. Germline V gene sequence: CDR1 MDHEN, CDR2 SYDVKM. CDR3 coding DNA: TGTGCCAGCAGTTTACAAGGGGGCGGGGGCAATCAGCCCCAGCATTTT. Amino acids: CASSLQGGGGNQPQHF.

The chain couples TRBV7-2 to TRBJ1-6; D possibly corresponds to TRBD1 (5 bases). Germline V gene data show CDR1 as SGHTA and CDR2 as FQGNSA. V was clipped by 1 base and J by 6 bases, with 16 bases between them. The CDR3 length is 17 residues. Here the CDR3 reads CASSLEWFGHLNSPLHF. CDR3 coding DNA: TGTGCCAGCAGCTTAGAGTGGTTTGGACACCTTAATTCACCCCTCCACTTT.

The J gene is TRBJ2-4, the V gene TRBV3-1, with 9 nucleotides matching TRBD2. With 0 bases clipped from V and 1 base from J, the junction kept 4 bases outside the gene matches. This CDR3 has 17 residues. Germline V gives CDR1 LGHDT, CDR2 YNNKEL (reference sequence). The CDR3 sequence: CASSQEISGSAKNIQYF. The CDR3 nucleotides are TGTGCCAGCAGCCAAGAAATTAGCGGGAGTGCCAAAAACATTCAGTACTTC.